A selection of T cell receptor beta chains follows, all from one sample in a study of blood T cell repertoires in COVID-19. Produced via immunoSEQ multiplex PCR; TCRdb's table is partial and in-frame only. Here the sample spans roughly 100,000 clones, 60% to 80% being singletons. Input material: peripheral blood. The receptors were gathered from a man in his fifties or sixties with active or convalescent COVID-19. The CDR3 runs from the conserved cysteine through the conserved F or W. The D gene is left open where the match is weak. A clone size is listed for some rows: how often the clone was seen (once, few, many), or a class if it is expanded.

clone_size | j_call | cdr3_length | d_call | v_call | cdr3_nt | cdr3_aa
. | TRBJ2-5 | 16 | . | TRBV5-5 | TGTGCCAGCAGCTTTGGAACGTCAGGGTACCAAGAGACCCAGTACTTC | CASSFGTSGYQETQYF
. | TRBJ1-5 | 14 | . | TRBV18 | TGTGCCAGCTCTCGGACAGCTAGCAATCAGCCCCAGCATTTT | CASSRTASNQPQHF
few | TRBJ1-4 | 14 | TRBD1 | TRBV5-4 | TGTGCCAGCAGCTCGACAGGGGAAGGAGAAAAACTGTTTTTT | CASSSTGEGEKLFF
few | TRBJ1-2 | 15 | . | TRBV7-9 | TGTGCCAGCAGCCAAGGCCTCGAACGGGACTATGGCTACACCTTC | CASSQGLERDYGYTF
once | TRBJ1-3 | 14 | . | TRBV30 | TGTGCCTGGAGTGCAATCGGCTCTGGAAACACCATATATTTT | CAWSAIGSGNTIYF
few | TRBJ1-1 | 14 | . | TRBV7-8 | TGTGCCAGCAGCATCCTCAAGGGGCAGACTGAAGCTTTCTTT | CASSILKGQTEAFF
. | TRBJ2-2 | 14 | TRBD2 | TRBV19 | TGTGCCACCGGGGGGGGGCCGGACACCGGGGAGCTGTTTTTT | CATGGGPDTGELFF
. | TRBJ2-1 | 15 | . | TRBV28 | TGTGCCAGCAGCCCTAGCGAGTTCTCCTACAATGAGCAGTTCTTC | CASSPSEFSYNEQFF
. | TRBJ1-4 | 14 | . | TRBV15 | TGTGCCACCAGCAGAGCGCGATCAAATGAAAAACTGTTTTTT | CATSRARSNEKLFF
. | TRBJ1-2 | 14 | . | TRBV19 | TGTGCCAGTAGATATGCGGGGGGGCATGGTGGCTACACCTTC | CASRYAGGHGGYTF
. | TRBJ2-1 | 16 | . | TRBV11-2 | TGTGCCAGCAGCACCAGAGCGGTCTGGTCCTACAATGAGCAGTTCTTC | CASSTRAVWSYNEQFF
once | TRBJ2-1 | 15 | TRBD2 | TRBV9 | TGTGCCAGCAGCGCTAGCGGGAGCTCCTACAATGAGCAGTTCTTC | CASSASGSSYNEQFF
. | TRBJ2-2 | 15 | . | TRBV19 | TGTGCCAGTAGTATAGACCGGCGGGCCCCCGGGGAGCTGTTTTTT | CASSIDRRAPGELFF
. | TRBJ2-1 | 14 | TRBD2 | TRBV5-1 | TGCGCCAGCGGTAATAGCGGGAGTGATAATGAGCAGTTCTTC | CASGNSGSDNEQFF
few | TRBJ2-3 | 14 | TRBD2 | TRBV29-1 | TGCAGCGCAAGGACTAGCGGGAACACAGATACGCAGTATTTT | CSARTSGNTDTQYF
. | TRBJ1-2 | 15 | . | TRBV5-1 | TGCGCCAGCAGCCCACAGGGCTTCCTTAACTATGGCTACACCTTC | CASSPQGFLNYGYTF
. | TRBJ1-6 | 16 | . | TRBV7-8 | TGTGCCAGCAGCTTTGGGGCGACACAGGGAAGTTCACCCCTCCACTTT | CASSFGATQGSSPLHF
. | TRBJ1-3 | 15 | . | TRBV28 | TGTGCCAGCAGCCTCCGACCTAGCTCTGGAAACACCATATATTTT | CASSLRPSSGNTIYF
. | TRBJ2-5 | 15 | . | TRBV5-4 | TGTGCCAGCAGCACCCGGGTGGGACTCCGAGGGACCCAGTACTTC | CASSTRVGLRGTQYF
. | TRBJ1-2 | 15 | TRBD1 | TRBV5-1 | TGCGCCAGCAGTAGAACCGGGACAGGGGAGGATGGCTACACCTTC | CASSRTGTGEDGYTF
. | TRBJ2-2 | 13 | . | TRBV12-3/TRBV12-4 | TGTGCCAGCAGACGACAGCGCACCGGGGAGCTGTTTTTT | CASRRQRTGELFF
. | TRBJ2-1 | 12 | TRBD2 | TRBV28 | TGTGCCAGCAGCTCTGCGGGAGGTGAGCAGTTCTTC | CASSSAGGEQFF
. | TRBJ1-5 | 14 | . | TRBV27 | TGTGCCAGCAGTGACATGAGATTCGGACAGCCCCAGCATTTT | CASSDMRFGQPQHF
. | TRBJ2-5 | 14 | TRBD2 | TRBV15 | TGTGCCACCAGCAGAGATATGGGGGGGGAGACCCAGTACTTC | CATSRDMGGETQYF
. | TRBJ1-2 | 14 | . | TRBV7-2 | TGTGCCAGCAGCCTTTTACAGGTGGTGAATGGCTACACCTTC | CASSLLQVVNGYTF
. | TRBJ2-3 | 15 | . | TRBV14 | TGTGCCAGCAGAGCTGGGCTAGCGCGAACAGATACGCAGTATTTT | CASRAGLARTDTQYF
. | TRBJ1-2 | 14 | . | TRBV11-2 | TGTGCCAGCAGCTTAGACGCCGGAGGGTATGGCTACACCTTC | CASSLDAGGYGYTF
. | TRBJ1-1 | 13 | TRBD1 | TRBV6-5 | TGTGCCAGCAGGGTCAGGGGGGACTCTGAAGCTTTCTTT | CASRVRGDSEAFF
. | TRBJ1-2 | 12 | . | TRBV29-1 | TGCAGCGTTAAGGCGGTTAACTATGGCTACACCTTC | CSVKAVNYGYTF
. | TRBJ2-5 | 14 | TRBD2 | TRBV29-1 | TGCAGCGTGTTGGCTAGCGGTTTGCAAGAGACCCAGTACTTC | CSVLASGLQETQYF
few | TRBJ1-3 | 17 | . | TRBV5-1 | TGCGCCAGCAGCACTCGACCGAGGGGGAACTCTGGAAACACCATATATTTT | CASSTRPRGNSGNTIYF